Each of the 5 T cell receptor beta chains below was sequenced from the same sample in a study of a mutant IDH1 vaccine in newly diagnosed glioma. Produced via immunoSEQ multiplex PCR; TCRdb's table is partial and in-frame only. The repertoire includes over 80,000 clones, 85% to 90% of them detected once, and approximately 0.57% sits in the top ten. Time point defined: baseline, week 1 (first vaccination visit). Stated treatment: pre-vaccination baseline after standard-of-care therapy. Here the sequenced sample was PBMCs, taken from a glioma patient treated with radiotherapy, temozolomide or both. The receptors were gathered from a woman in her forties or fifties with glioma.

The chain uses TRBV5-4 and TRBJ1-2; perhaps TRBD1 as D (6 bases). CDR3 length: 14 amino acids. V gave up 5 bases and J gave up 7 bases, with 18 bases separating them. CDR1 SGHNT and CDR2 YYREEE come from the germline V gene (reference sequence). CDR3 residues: CASSFLGGILGYTF. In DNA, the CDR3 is TGTGCCAGCAGTTTTTTAGGGGGTATCCTTGGCTACACCTTC.

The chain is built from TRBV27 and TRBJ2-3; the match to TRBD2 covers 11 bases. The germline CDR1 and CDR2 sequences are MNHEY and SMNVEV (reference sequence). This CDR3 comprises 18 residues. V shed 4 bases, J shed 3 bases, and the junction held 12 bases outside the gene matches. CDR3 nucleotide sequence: TGTGCCAGCAGTTCGAGAACCGGGACTAGCGGTATGACAGATACGCAGTATTTT. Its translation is CASSSRTGTSGMTDTQYF.

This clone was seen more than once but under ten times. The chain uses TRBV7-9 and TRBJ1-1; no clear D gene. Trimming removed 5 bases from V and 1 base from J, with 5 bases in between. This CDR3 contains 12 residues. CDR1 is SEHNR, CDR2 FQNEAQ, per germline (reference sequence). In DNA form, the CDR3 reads TGTGCCAGCAGCCGCCAGAACACTGAAGCTTTCTTT. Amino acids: CASSRQNTEAFF.

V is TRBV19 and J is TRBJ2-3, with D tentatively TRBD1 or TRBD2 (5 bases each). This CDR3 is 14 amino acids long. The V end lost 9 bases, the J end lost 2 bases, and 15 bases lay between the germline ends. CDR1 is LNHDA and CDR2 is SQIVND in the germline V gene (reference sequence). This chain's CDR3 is CASFGAGPTDTQYF. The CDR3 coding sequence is TGTGCCAGCTTCGGGGCAGGACCCACAGATACGCAGTATTTT.

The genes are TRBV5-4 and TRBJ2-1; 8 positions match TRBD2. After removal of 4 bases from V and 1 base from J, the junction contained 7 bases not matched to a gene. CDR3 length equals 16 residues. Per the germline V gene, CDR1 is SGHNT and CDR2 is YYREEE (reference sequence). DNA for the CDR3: TGTGCCAGCAGCACTCCCGGGACTAGATCCTACAATGAGCAGTTCTTC. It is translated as CASSTPGTRSYNEQFF.